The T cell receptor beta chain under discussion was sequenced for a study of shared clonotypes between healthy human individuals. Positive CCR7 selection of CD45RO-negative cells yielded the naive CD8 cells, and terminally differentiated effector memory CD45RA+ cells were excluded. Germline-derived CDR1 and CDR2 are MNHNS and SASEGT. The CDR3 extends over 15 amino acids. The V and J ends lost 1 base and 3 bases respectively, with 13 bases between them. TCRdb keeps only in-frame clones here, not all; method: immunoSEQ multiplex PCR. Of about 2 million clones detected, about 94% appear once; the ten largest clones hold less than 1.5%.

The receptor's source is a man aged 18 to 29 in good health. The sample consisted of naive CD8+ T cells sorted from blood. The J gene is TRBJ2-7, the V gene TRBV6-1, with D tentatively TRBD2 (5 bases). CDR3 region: CASSEDWVGGYEQYF. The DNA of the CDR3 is TGTGCCAGCAGTGAAGATTGGGTCGGAGGCTACGAGCAGTACTTC.